The clone carrying this T cell receptor beta chain has more than one count but fewer than ten. Its antigen is unknown. The ends were cut back, 6 bases at V and 4 bases at J, with 13 bases in the middle. In germline, CDR1 is MDHEN, CDR2 SYDVKM. This CDR3 comprises 13 residues. This entry is derived from a study of T cells in Graves' hyperthyroidism and ophthalmopathy. Study results and caveats: Blood held most thyroid clonotypes expanded above 0.001 frequency.

It was RNA transcripts that yielded the amplified TCR beta CDR3 regions. When the TCR CDR3 underwent first-round RT-PCR, the HTBI primer set was used. TCRdb itself ran the multiplex PCR reads through MiXCR, one entry per CDR3 protein. The table shows 490,000 or so distinct CDR3 sequences, with around 50% occurring only once. This clonotype was sampled from an adult woman with Graves' disease, either hyperthyroidism or ophthalmopathy (not recorded which). The source material was peripheral blood or thyroid tissue (not recorded which). The rearrangement uses TRBV28 and TRBJ2-7; the D is unclear. Written as DNA, the CDR3 is TGTGCCAGCAGCTTGGGCGGAAATTACGAGCAGTACTTC. Residues: CASSLGGNYEQYF.